The sequence of this TCR beta chain was determined in a study of human T cells and chemical hapten exposure. Overall study: Diphenylcyclopropenone doses were given weekly to the scalps of patients across the roughly 23-week study.

With 0 bases removed from V and 0 bases from J, the gap between germline ends came to 15 bases. This CDR3 is 17 amino acids long. Germline CDR1 reads DFQATT; CDR2 reads SNEGSKA (reference sequence). Indicated time point: patch test 3, about 24 weeks after DPC sensitization. The treatment: therapeutic diphenylcyclopropenone sensitization with weekly scalp DPC. Unseparated into fractions, whole blood served as the source from which total RNA was extracted. In its sample, this clonotype was seen many times. TCRdb itself ran the RACE reads through MiXCR, one entry per CDR3 protein. This sample carries tens of thousands of distinct CDR3 sequences, approximately 9.5% of them seen once, and the ten largest clones take 20% to 30%.

This TCR came from a man aged 45-60 years with alopecia areata. Some clones in this sample may be carry-over from other donors' samples. This material consisted of whole blood, taken in connection with sensitization to the hapten diphenylcyclopropenone (DPC). The chain couples TRBV20-1 to TRBJ1-5, with unresolved D. The CDR3: CSARDSRNSDSNQPQHF. In DNA, the CDR3 is TGCAGTGCTAGAGATTCGCGGAATTCTGATAGCAATCAGCCCCAGCATTTT.